What follows is one T cell receptor beta chain and its context. One entry per CDR3 protein results from TCRdb running MiXCR on the RT-PCR reads. The repertoire holds around 700,000 distinct CDR3 sequences, with 12% to 15% as singletons. This CDR3 has 16 residues. Germline values: CDR1 DFQATT, CDR2 SNEGSKA (reference sequence). V lost 4 bases and J lost 3; bases outside the gene matches: 9. This TCR was sampled from a female donor in good health, serving as a healthy control. The sequencing input was memory CD4+ T cells from blood. The rearrangement joins TRBV20-1 to TRBJ2-2; TRBD1 matches 9 bases. The CDR3 nucleotides read TGCAGTGCTAAGCTTCCGGGACAGGGACACACCGGGGAGCTGTTTTTT. Protein product: CSAKLPGQGHTGELFF.